These 22 T cell receptor beta chains came from one sample sequenced in a study of early T cells in non-severe SARS-CoV-2 infection. From the 5' RACE reads, TCRdb called clonotypes with MiXCR, one entry per CDR3 protein. This sample has more than 20,000 distinct CDR3 sequences, with 5.7% found just once. This material consisted of whole blood, taken at baseline. Receptors originate from an adult who was a healthcare worker with PCR-confirmed SARS-CoV-2 infection or an uninfected control (not recorded which).

This chain connects TRBV12-5 to TRBJ2-5, with D perhaps matching TRBD1 or TRBD2 (6 bases each). This CDR3 spans 14 amino acids. The ends were cut back, 4 bases at V and 2 bases at J, with 11 bases in the middle. CDR1 LGHNT and CDR2 FRNRAP come from the germline V gene. The CDR3 DNA follows: TGTGCTAGTGGTTCCGGGGGCCTACAAGAGACCCAGTACTTC. As protein: CASGSGGLQETQYF. Complete variable domain (other parts from reference TRBV12-5 and TRBJ2-5): DARVTQTPRHKVTEMGQEVTMRCQPILGHNTVFWYRQTMMQGLELLAYFRNRAPLDDSGMPKDRFSAEMPDATLATLKIQPSEPRDSAVYFCASGSGGLQETQYFGPGTRLLVL.

This clonotype was recorded at least ten times. The chain joins TRBV20-1 to TRBJ2-3; tentatively, D is TRBD2 (5 bases). The CDR3 runs 12 residues. V lost 3 bases and J lost 8, with 12 bases in between. The V gene's germline CDR1 is DFQATT and CDR2 SNEGSKA (reference sequence). CDR3 in amino acids: CSASPDEGTQYF. Written as DNA, the CDR3 is TGCAGTGCTAGTCCGGACGAGGGTACGCAGTATTTT.

This clonotype was seen at least ten times. The chain links TRBV7-3 to TRBJ1-2; D ambiguous. CDR1 and CDR2 from the germline V gene are SGHTA and FQGTGA. The V and J ends lost 3 bases and 4 bases respectively, with 9 bases between them. There are 13 residues in the CDR3. The CDR3 DNA reads as TGTGCCAGCAGCTTTAATACCGTCTATGGCTACACCTTC. It is translated as CASSFNTVYGYTF.

This clonotype came up many times. V gene TRBV24-1 combines with J gene TRBJ2-3; perhaps TRBD1 as D (6 bases). Germline V CDR1 and CDR2: KGHDR, SFDVKD. The CDR3 covers 14 residues. V dropped 3 bases and J dropped 8 bases, with 14 bases sitting between them. CDR3 in amino acids: CATSDNRVKSTQYF. The CDR3 nucleotides are TGTGCCACCAGTGATAACAGGGTCAAAAGTACGCAGTATTTT.

This sequence joins TRBV5-1 and TRBJ1-1; D possibly corresponds to TRBD1 (6 bases). Deletions cut 4 bases from V and 8 bases from J, with 21 bases between. The CDR3 contains 15 residues. Germline V gives CDR1 SGHRS, CDR2 YFSETQ. In DNA, the CDR3 is TGCGCCAGCAGCCGCGGATTTGGGGCAGGGGAAGAAGCTTTCTTT. Translated: CASSRGFGAGEEAFF.

This clonotype was recorded a few times. This rearrangement joins TRBV4-1 to TRBJ2-3; 8 bases line up with TRBD2. CDR1 and CDR2 (germline): MGHRA, YSYEKL. The V gene end was trimmed by 3 bases and the J gene end by 6 bases; junction bases not matched to a gene: 8. The CDR3 has 15 residues. CDR3: CASSHGGVPGDTQYF. The DNA of the CDR3 is TGCGCCAGCAGCCACGGGGGGGTACCAGGGGATACGCAGTATTTT.

The V and J genes are TRBV20-1 and TRBJ1-2; D might be TRBD1 (6 bases). Germline loops: CDR1 DFQATT, CDR2 SNEGSKA (reference sequence). This CDR3 is 13 amino acids long. Trimming stripped 3 bases from V and 4 bases from J, with 12 bases between. The CDR3: CSASGGLGYGYTF. CDR3 nucleotides: TGCAGTGCTAGCGGGGGGCTTGGCTATGGCTACACCTTC.

This clonotype was found a few times. CDR3 protein: CASSFSGTSGYNEQFF. CDR3 in DNA: TGTGCCAGCAGCTTTTCCGGGACTAGCGGGTACAATGAGCAGTTCTTC. The J gene is TRBJ2-1, the V gene TRBV11-3; TRBD2 matches at 12 bases. From germline, CDR1 is SGHNT and CDR2 YENEEA. CDR3 length: 16 amino acids. The ends lost 3 bases at V and 4 bases at J; junction bases unmatched: 4.

In its sample, this clonotype was seen many times. The rearrangement joins TRBV9 to TRBJ1-1, with 8 nucleotides matching TRBD1. This CDR3 region has 11 residues. Unmatched junction bases numbered 6, after V lost 10 bases and J lost 7 bases. Germline V CDR1 and CDR2: SGDLS, YYNGEE. The CDR3 is CAGGQAFEAFF. Written as DNA, the CDR3 is TGTGCCGGGGGACAGGCCTTTGAAGCTTTCTTT.

This clonotype was detected many times. The CDR3 spells CASSLTGGQGGGYTF. The CDR3 region has the DNA TGTGCCAGCAGCTTGACGGGCGGACAGGGGGGCGGCTACACCTTC. The chain recombines TRBV7-2 with TRBJ1-2, with 10 nucleotides matching TRBD1. The J segment lost 8 bases and the V segment lost 3 bases, leaving 9 bases of the junction unmatched. Germline lookup yields CDR1 SGHTA and CDR2 FQGNSA. The CDR3 consists of 15 residues.

This clonotype was detected many times. V usage is TRBV7-2 and J usage is TRBJ2-7; D is possibly TRBD2 (5 bases). The CDR3 runs to 15 residues. Germline values: CDR1 SGHTA, CDR2 FQGNSA. V was cut by 5 bases and J by 4 bases, with 18 bases left in between. Here the CDR3 DNA reads TGTGCCAGCAGCCTAGATTTCCGGGATCAATACGAGCAGTACTTC. It specifies CASSLDFRDQYEQYF.

This clonotype was recorded at least ten times. This chain links TRBV5-1 with TRBJ1-4, with D maybe TRBD1 (5 bases). Germline V gene lookup returns CDR1 SGHRS and CDR2 YFSETQ. The CDR3 spans 13 residues. The V and J ends lost 3 bases and 5 bases respectively, with 8 bases between them. The CDR3 protein is CASSYGQNEKLFF. The DNA of the CDR3 is TGCGCCAGCAGCTATGGACAAAATGAAAAACTGTTTTTT.

This clonotype has at least ten counts. The chain uses TRBV29-1 and TRBJ1-2; no clear D. The germline V gene encodes CDR1 SQVTM and CDR2 ANQGSEA. V shed 1 base and J shed 0 bases, with 6 bases lying between them. This CDR3 is 13 amino acids long. CDR3 protein: CSVEAVSNYGYTF. CDR3 nucleotides: TGCAGCGTTGAAGCAGTGTCTAACTATGGCTACACCTTC.

This clonotype was detected ten times or more. The chain has TRBV5-4 and TRBJ2-2; 7 bases are shared with TRBD2. The CDR3 sequence is 14 residues long. The trim removed 2 bases at V and 4 bases at J, leaving 2 bases unmatched. Germline V gene sequence: CDR1 SGHNT, CDR2 YYREEE (reference sequence). CDR3 residues: CASSLAGFTGELFF. CDR3 DNA sequence: TGTGCCAGCAGCTTAGCGGGGTTCACCGGGGAGCTGTTTTTT. Complete variable domain (other parts from reference TRBV5-4 and TRBJ2-2): ETGVTQSPTHLIKTRGQQVTLRCSSQSGHNTVSWYQQALGQGPQFIFQYYREEENGRGNFPPRFSGLQFPNYSSELNVNALELDDSALYLCASSLAGFTGELFFGEGSRLTVL.

In this sample, this clonotype turned up many times. The chain employs TRBV2 and TRBJ2-5; 7 bases fit TRBD2. Germline values: CDR1 SNHLY, CDR2 FYNNEI. The CDR3 consists of 14 residues. The V gene end was trimmed by 5 bases and the J gene end by 4 bases; junction bases not matched to a gene: 7. Written as DNA, the CDR3 is TGTGCCAGCAGTACGGGGGGACTGGGAGAGACCCAGTACTTC. It translates to CASSTGGLGETQYF.

The sample holds many counts of this clonotype. The CDR3 DNA follows: TGCAGTGCTCCGCGGAGGGGAAACACCGGGGAGCTGTTTTTT. Translated, it gives CSAPRRGNTGELFF. The chain links TRBV20-1 to TRBJ2-2, with D perhaps TRBD2 (6 bases). The germline V gene encodes CDR1 DFQATT and CDR2 SNEGSKA (reference sequence). The length of the CDR3 is 14 residues. V shed 5 bases and J shed 2 bases, with 12 bases lying between them.

J is TRBJ2-3 and V is TRBV7-2; 7 nucleotides match TRBD2. With V trimmed by 4 bases and J by 5 bases, 9 bases remained unmatched. The CDR3 sequence is 15 residues long. Germline V gene data show CDR1 as SGHTA and CDR2 as FQGNSA. The CDR3 bases are TGTGCCAGCAGCTCCAGCGGGGAAAGAATAGATACGCAGTATTTT. It codes for CASSSSGERIDTQYF.

The table lists this clonotype with many counts. This sequence joins TRBV6-2 or TRBV6-3 and TRBJ2-1, with D unclear. The CDR3 has 12 amino acids. From germline, CDR1 is MNHEY and CDR2 SVGEGT. Trimming pared 7 bases from V and 8 bases from J, leaving 12 bases between. The chain's CDR3 is CASTADGDEQFF. The CDR3 DNA is TGTGCCAGCACCGCCGATGGGGATGAGCAGTTCTTC.

The chain recombines TRBV1 with TRBJ2-7; the DNA was not used to check the table's D call, TRBD1. TRBV1 is a pseudogene. The CDR3 is 15 residues long. CDR3 coding DNA: TGCACCAGCAGCCGCGGGGACAGGGGAACCTACGAGCAGTACTTC. It is translated as CTSSRGDRGTYEQYF.

This clonotype showed up many times. CDR3: CSASHSGQLHQETQYF. As DNA, the CDR3 is TGCAGTGCTAGCCATTCCGGACAGTTGCACCAAGAGACCCAGTACTTC. V usage is TRBV20-1 and J usage is TRBJ2-5, with a possible D match to TRBD1 (6 bases). Germline values: CDR1 DFQATT, CDR2 SNEGSKA (reference sequence). Trimming pared 3 bases from V and 0 bases from J, leaving 17 bases between. This CDR3 contains 16 residues.

Many counts were recorded for this clonotype. This chain links TRBV14 with TRBJ1-6, with D unclear. Germline CDR1 is SGHDN and CDR2 is FVKESK. V lost 1 base and J lost 14, with 15 bases in between. This CDR3 region has 14 residues. As DNA, the CDR3 is TGTGCCAGCAGCCAAGCGTCTGCTCGTAGTTCCCTCCACTTT. This translates into CASSQASARSSLHF. The whole variable domain, remainder taken from reference TRBV14 and TRBJ1-6, is EAGVTQFPSHSVIEKGQTVTLRCDPISGHDNLYWYRRVMGKEIKFLLHFVKESKQDESGMPNNRFLAERTGGTYSTLKVQPAELEDSGVYFCASSQASARSSLHFGNGTRLTVT.

This clonotype was seen a few times. The chain couples TRBV7-2 to TRBJ1-2, with D maybe TRBD1 (5 bases). The V gene lost 1 base and the J gene lost 5 bases, with 14 bases spanning the gap. CDR1 is SGHTA and CDR2 is FQGNSA in the germline V gene. This CDR3 has 15 amino acids. The CDR3 sequence: CASSLDGGTEYGYTF. The CDR3 DNA sequence: TGTGCCAGCAGCTTAGATGGCGGGACGGAGTATGGCTACACCTTC.